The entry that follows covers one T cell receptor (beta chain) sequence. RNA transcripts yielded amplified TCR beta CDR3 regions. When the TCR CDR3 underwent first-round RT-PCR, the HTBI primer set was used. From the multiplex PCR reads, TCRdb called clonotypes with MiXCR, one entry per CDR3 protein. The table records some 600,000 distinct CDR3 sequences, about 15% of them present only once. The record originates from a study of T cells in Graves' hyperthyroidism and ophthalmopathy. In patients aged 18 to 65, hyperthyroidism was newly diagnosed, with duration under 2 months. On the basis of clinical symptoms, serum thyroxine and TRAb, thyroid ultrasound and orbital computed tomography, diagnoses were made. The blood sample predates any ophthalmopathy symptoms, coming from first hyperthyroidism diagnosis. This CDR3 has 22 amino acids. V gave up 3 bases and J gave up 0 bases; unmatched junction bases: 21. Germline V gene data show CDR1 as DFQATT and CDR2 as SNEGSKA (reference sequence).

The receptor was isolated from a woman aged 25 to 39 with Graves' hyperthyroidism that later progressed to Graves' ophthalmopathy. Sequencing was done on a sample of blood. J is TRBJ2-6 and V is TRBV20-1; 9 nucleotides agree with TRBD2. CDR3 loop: CSASGDAGGPGSEHSGANVLTF. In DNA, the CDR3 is TGCAGTGCTAGCGGGGACGCGGGAGGGCCGGGTAGTGAGCACTCTGGGGCCAACGTCCTGACTTTC.